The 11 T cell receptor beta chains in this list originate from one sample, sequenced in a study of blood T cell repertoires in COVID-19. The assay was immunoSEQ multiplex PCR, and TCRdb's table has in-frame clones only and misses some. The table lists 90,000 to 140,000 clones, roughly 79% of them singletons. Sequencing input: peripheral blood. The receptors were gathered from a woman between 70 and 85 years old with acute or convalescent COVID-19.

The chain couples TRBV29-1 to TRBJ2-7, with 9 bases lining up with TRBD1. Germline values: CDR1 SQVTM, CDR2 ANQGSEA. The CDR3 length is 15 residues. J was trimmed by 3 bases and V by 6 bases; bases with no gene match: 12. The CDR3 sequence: CSVFLPGQGLYEQYF. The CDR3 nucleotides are TGCAGCGTCTTCCTGCCGGGACAGGGTCTCTACGAGCAGTACTTC.

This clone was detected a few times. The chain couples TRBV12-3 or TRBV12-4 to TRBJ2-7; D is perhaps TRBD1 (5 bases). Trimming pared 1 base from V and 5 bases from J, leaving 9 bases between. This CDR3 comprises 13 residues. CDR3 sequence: CASSLVDIHEQYF. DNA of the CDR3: TGTGCCAGCAGTTTAGTGGACATCCACGAGCAGTACTTC.

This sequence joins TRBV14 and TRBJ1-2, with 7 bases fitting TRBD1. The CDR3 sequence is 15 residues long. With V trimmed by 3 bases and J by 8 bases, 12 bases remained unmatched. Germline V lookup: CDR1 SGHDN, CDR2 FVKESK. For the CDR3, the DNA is TGTGCCAGCAGCCAGGGACAGAGCTACCCAACAGGCTACACCTTC. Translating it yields CASSQGQSYPTGYTF.

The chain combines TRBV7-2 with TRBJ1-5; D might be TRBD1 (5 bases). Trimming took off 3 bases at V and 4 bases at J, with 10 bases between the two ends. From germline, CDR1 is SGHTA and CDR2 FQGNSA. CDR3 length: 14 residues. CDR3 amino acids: CASSLLGQNQPQHF. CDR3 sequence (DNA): TGTGCCAGCAGCTTGTTGGGGCAGAATCAGCCCCAGCATTTT.

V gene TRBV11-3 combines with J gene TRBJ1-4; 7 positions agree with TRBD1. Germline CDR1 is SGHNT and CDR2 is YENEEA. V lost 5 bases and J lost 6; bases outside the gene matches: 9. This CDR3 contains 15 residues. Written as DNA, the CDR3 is TGTGCCAGCAGCCCGGGCGGGACAGAGGATGAAAAACTGTTTTTT. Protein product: CASSPGGTEDEKLFF.

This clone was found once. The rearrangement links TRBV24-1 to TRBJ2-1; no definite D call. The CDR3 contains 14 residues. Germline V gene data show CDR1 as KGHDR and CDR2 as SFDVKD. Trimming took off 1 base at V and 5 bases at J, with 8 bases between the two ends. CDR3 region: CATSDFNADNEQFF. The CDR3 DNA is TGTGCCACCAGTGATTTCAACGCAGACAATGAGCAGTTCTTC.

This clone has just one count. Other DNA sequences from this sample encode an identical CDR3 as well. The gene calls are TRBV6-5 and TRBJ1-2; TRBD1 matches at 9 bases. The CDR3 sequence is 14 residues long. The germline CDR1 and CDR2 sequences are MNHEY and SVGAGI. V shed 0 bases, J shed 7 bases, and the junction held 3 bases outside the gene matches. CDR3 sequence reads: CASSYSGTGTGYTF. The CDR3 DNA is TGTGCCAGCAGTTACTCCGGGACAGGGACTGGCTACACCTTC.

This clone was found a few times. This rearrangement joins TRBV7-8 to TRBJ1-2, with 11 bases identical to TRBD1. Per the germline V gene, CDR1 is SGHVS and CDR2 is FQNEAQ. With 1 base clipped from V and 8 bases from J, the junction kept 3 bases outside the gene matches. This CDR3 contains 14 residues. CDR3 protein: CASSLGTGGDGYTF. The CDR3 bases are TGTGCCAGCAGCTTAGGGACAGGGGGCGACGGCTACACCTTC.

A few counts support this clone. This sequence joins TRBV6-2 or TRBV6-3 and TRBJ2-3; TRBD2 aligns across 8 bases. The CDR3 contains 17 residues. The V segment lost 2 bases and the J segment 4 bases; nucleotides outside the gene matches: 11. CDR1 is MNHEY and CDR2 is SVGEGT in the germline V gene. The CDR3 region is CASSYGPIGGAPDTQYF. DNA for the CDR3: TGTGCCAGCAGTTACGGTCCTATCGGGGGGGCCCCAGATACGCAGTATTTT.

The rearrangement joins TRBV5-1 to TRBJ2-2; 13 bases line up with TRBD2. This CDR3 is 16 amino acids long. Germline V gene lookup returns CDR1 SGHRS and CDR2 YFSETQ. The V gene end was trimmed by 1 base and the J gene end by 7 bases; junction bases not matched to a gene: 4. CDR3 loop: CASSLPGTSGVGELFF. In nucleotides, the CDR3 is TGCGCCAGCAGCTTGCCCGGGACTAGCGGGGTCGGGGAGCTGTTTTTT.

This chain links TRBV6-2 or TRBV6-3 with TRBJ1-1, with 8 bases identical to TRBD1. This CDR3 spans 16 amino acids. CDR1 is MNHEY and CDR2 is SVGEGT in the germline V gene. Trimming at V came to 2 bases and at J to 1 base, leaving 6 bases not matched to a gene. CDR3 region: CASSYAAGQENTEAFF. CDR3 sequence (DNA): TGTGCCAGCAGTTACGCCGCGGGACAGGAGAACACTGAAGCTTTCTTT.